This entry describes one T cell receptor (beta chain). Its target is unknown. The data belong to a study of PD-L1 blockade in urothelial cancer. Overall study context: Patients took up atezolizumab at some point between 2012 and 2014 at 1,200 mg intravenously every 3 weeks. Analysis of the blood was performed 3 weeks (second dose) and 6 weeks after treatment start.

The CDR3 consists of 14 residues. Germline V gene sequence: CDR1 MNHEY, CDR2 SVGAGI. J gave up 7 bases and V 7 bases, and 10 bases lay outside the gene matches. Time point in this sample: peripheral blood 6 weeks after treatment start. Spiking of synthetic TCR analog templates was performed in each PCR. Generated by immunoSEQ multiplex PCR, the TCRdb table keeps only in-frame clones and is missing some. Here the sample spans some 31,000 clones, 80% to 90% being singletons. General study findings and limits: Pretreatment clonality of the blood TCR repertoire below the median was predictive of superior survival.

This TCR was recovered from a man between 65 and 80 years old with urothelial cancer. The chain uses TRBV6-5 and TRBJ1-1, with TRBD1 matching 9 bases. The sequences come from PBMCs, collected around atezolizumab (anti-PD-L1) treatment. CDR3 DNA sequence: TGTGCCAGCAATTGGGACAGGGCGGTCGGTGAAGCTTTCTTT. It yields the protein CASNWDRAVGEAFF.